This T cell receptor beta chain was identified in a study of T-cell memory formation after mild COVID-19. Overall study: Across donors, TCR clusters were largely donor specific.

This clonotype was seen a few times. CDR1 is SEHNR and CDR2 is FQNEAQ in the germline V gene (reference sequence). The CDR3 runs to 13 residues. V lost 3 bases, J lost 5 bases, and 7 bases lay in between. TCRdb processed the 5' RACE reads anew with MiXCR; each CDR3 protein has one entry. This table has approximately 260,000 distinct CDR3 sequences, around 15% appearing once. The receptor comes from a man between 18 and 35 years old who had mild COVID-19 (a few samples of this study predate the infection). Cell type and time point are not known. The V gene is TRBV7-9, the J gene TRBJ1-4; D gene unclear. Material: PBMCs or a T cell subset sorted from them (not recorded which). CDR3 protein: CASSFTANEKLFF. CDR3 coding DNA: TGTGCCAGCAGCTTTACAGCAAATGAAAAACTGTTTTTT.